What follows are 32 T cell receptor beta chains derived from one specimen sequenced in a study of blood T cells in healthy people across ages. For the second PCR, which ran for about 7 to 12 cycles, a sample-barcoded 5' primer and a J-beta primer mix were used. TCRdb analysed the 5' RACE reads with MiXCR anew, one entry per CDR3 protein. The sample contains 600,000 to 900,000 distinct CDR3 sequences, 20% to 30% of which appear only once. The same data also went into a second study, on T cells of mothers and their children.

The sequencing input was blood. These receptors all stem from a boy younger than 18 in good health.

There are a few counts of this clonotype. The V call is TRBV3-1, the J call TRBJ2-5; D unresolved. This CDR3 contains 15 residues. The germline V gene encodes CDR1 LGHDT and CDR2 YNNKEL (reference sequence). V lost 3 bases and J 3 bases, leaving 14 bases between the germline ends. This CDR3 reads CASSQAGPEKETQYF. In DNA, the CDR3 is TGTGCCAGCAGCCAGGCCGGGCCAGAGAAAGAGACCCAGTACTTC.

This clonotype was observed a handful of times. This chain joins TRBV5-1 and TRBJ2-5; a weak D match, TRBD1 (7 bases). The CDR3 length is 16 residues. Between the trimmed V and J ends, which lost 0 bases and 4 bases, there was a span of 16 bases. From germline, CDR1 is SGHRS and CDR2 YFSETQ. The CDR3 here is CASSLEAGGLAETQYF. The CDR3 DNA reads TGCGCCAGCAGCTTGGAGGCAGGGGGACTGGCAGAGACCCAGTACTTC.

CDR3 bases: TGCAGCGTTGAAGGGGTCGGGGAGCTGTTTTTT. Protein product: CSVEGVGELFF. V usage is TRBV29-1 and J usage is TRBJ2-2; D is uncertain. Germline loops: CDR1 SQVTM, CDR2 ANQGSEA. V shed 1 base and J shed 7 bases, with 4 bases lying between them. The CDR3 is 11 residues long.

The chain links TRBV20-1 to TRBJ1-1; D remains unclear. With 5 bases removed from V and 1 base from J, the gap between germline ends came to 8 bases. The CDR3 extends over 12 amino acids. Germline assignment: CDR1 DFQATT and CDR2 SNEGSKA (reference sequence). This chain's CDR3 is CSAGFKNTEAFF. The CDR3 coding sequence is TGCAGTGCTGGGTTTAAGAACACTGAAGCTTTCTTT.

The chain carries TRBV28 and TRBJ2-4; D not certain. Germline lookup yields CDR1 MDHEN and CDR2 SYDVKM. The CDR3 is made up of 13 amino acids. V lost 4 bases to trimming and J lost 3 bases, with 7 bases between them. CDR3 DNA sequence: TGTGCCAGCAGTTGGGGTAGCAAAAACATTCAGTACTTC. It codes for CASSWGSKNIQYF.

The chain has TRBV12-3 or TRBV12-4 and TRBJ2-2, with D unresolved. The CDR3 covers 14 residues. V gave up 5 bases and J gave up 3 bases, with 10 bases separating them. CDR3 residues: CASSPGPHTGELFF. The CDR3 bases are TGTGCCAGCAGTCCCGGACCGCACACCGGGGAGCTGTTTTTT.

This clonotype appeared a few times. The CDR3, as DNA: TGTGCCAGCAGCCAAGAGGGTCTTTGGTACGAGCAGTACTTC. This codes for CASSQEGLWYEQYF. V gene TRBV14 combines with J gene TRBJ2-1; no reliable D call. The DNA end favors TRBJ2-7, so the J call may be wrong. Germline lookup yields CDR1 SGHDN and CDR2 FVKESK. The CDR3 is 14 amino acids.

The genes are TRBV5-1 and TRBJ1-1; maybe TRBD1 (5 bases). Germline values: CDR1 SGHRS, CDR2 YFSETQ. The length of the CDR3 is 13 residues. V was cut by 4 bases and J by 9 bases, with 16 bases left in between. The chain's CDR3 is CASSPEAGKKAFF. CDR3 in DNA: TGCGCCAGCAGCCCGGAGGCAGGGAAGAAAGCTTTCTTT.

This clonotype came up a few times. The chain joins TRBV10-3 to TRBJ2-7; D is perhaps TRBD2 (5 bases). V lost 10 bases, J lost 3 bases, and 13 bases lay in between. The CDR3 has 12 amino acids. CDR1 ENHRY and CDR2 SYGVKD come from the germline V gene. The DNA for the CDR3 is TGTGCCACAAAACGGGGTGACTACGAGCAGTACTTC. It encodes CATKRGDYEQYF.

The chain carries TRBV29-1 and TRBJ2-7, with D possibly being TRBD2 (5 bases). The CDR3 loop spans 15 amino acids. CDR1 SQVTM and CDR2 ANQGSEA come from the germline V gene. Deletions cut 3 bases from V and 1 base from J, with 16 bases between. CDR3 residues: CSVDQASGISYEQYF. CDR3 in DNA: TGCAGCGTTGATCAAGCGTCGGGAATATCCTACGAGCAGTACTTC.

This clonotype was recorded at least ten times. V and J are TRBV4-1 and TRBJ2-5, with 7 bases lining up with TRBD1. The CDR3 totals 14 residues. Trimming at V came to 4 bases and at J to 2 bases, leaving 4 bases not matched to a gene. Germline-derived CDR1 and CDR2 are MGHRA and YSYEKL. The CDR3 reads CASSPTGVQETQYF. CDR3 in DNA: TGCGCCAGCAGCCCTACAGGGGTACAAGAGACCCAGTACTTC.

This clonotype was seen more than once but under ten times. The CDR3 spells CASSEGGQGHYEQYF. The CDR3, as DNA: TGCGCCAGCAGTGAGGGAGGTCAGGGTCACTACGAGCAGTACTTC. V usage is TRBV10-1 and J usage is TRBJ2-7, with D perhaps assigned TRBD1 or TRBD2 (5 bases each). CDR1 is WNHNN, CDR2 SYGVQD, per germline (reference sequence). Between the trimmed V and J ends, which lost 2 bases and 3 bases, there was a span of 14 bases. The CDR3 totals 15 residues.

The chain links TRBV12-3 or TRBV12-4 to TRBJ1-1; D uncertain. The CDR3 is 13 amino acids. V lost 7 bases to trimming and J lost 1 base, with 10 bases between them. CDR3 nucleotides: TGTGCCAGCACCCGATCGGGGAACACTGAAGCTTTCTTT. It encodes CASTRSGNTEAFF.

A few counts support this clonotype. The chain uses TRBV6-5 and TRBJ2-5; D is possibly TRBD1 or TRBD2 (5 bases each). With 10 bases removed from V and 4 bases from J, the gap between germline ends came to 13 bases. Looked up from germline, CDR1 is MNHEY and CDR2 is SVGAGI. CDR3 length equals 12 residues. CDR3 residues: CATGTGRETQYF. DNA of the CDR3: TGTGCCACCGGGACGGGTCGAGAGACCCAGTACTTC.

This clonotype showed up just a few times. The V and J genes are TRBV5-5 and TRBJ1-1; 10 nucleotides line up with TRBD1. The CDR3 is 15 amino acids. The V and J ends lost 6 bases and 3 bases, in that order; junction bases with no gene match: 8. CDR1 is SGHKS, CDR2 YYEKEE, per germline (reference sequence). This CDR3 reads CASTRQGAWDTEAFF. In DNA, the CDR3 is TGTGCCAGCACCAGACAGGGGGCCTGGGACACTGAAGCTTTCTTT.

The V gene is TRBV5-6, the J gene TRBJ2-7; D unclear. The CDR3 spans 15 residues. Germline-derived CDR1 and CDR2 are SGHDT and YYEEEE. V was trimmed by 0 bases and J by 5 bases, leaving 15 bases between them. In nucleotides, the CDR3 is TGTGCCAGCAGCTTGGAAATGACTCCGGACCACGAGCAGTACTTC. As protein: CASSLEMTPDHEQYF. Full variable domain (rest looked up from reference TRBV5-6 and TRBJ2-7): DAGVTQSPTHLIKTRGQQVTLRCSPKSGHDTVSWYQQALGQGPQFIFQYYEEEERQRGNFPDRFSGHQFPNYSSELNVNALLLGDSALYLCASSLEMTPDHEQYFGPGTRLTVT.

On this clonotype itself: Given a much more abundant clone one base away, this may be a read error. The chain combines TRBV6-1 with TRBJ2-5; 7 bases fit TRBD1. The DNA end is a closer match to TRBJ2-7, so the J assignment may be wrong. The length of the CDR3 is 13 residues. Per germline, CDR1 MNHNS and CDR2 SASEGT. The CDR3 is CASSADRLYEQYF. In DNA, the CDR3 is TGTGCCAGCAGTGCGGACAGGCTCTACGAGCAGTACTTC.

The chain uses TRBV6-5 and TRBJ2-5; unclear D gene. The DNA end is more similar to TRBJ2-7, so the J call may be wrong. CDR3 length: 13 residues. Germline CDR1 MNHEY, CDR2 SVGAGI. The CDR3 loop reads CASSFGPAYEQYF. CDR3 nucleotides: TGTGCCAGCAGTTTTGGACCGGCCTACGAGCAGTACTTC.

This clonotype was detected only a few times. The chain carries TRBV7-3 and TRBJ2-2, with TRBD2 matching 7 bases. Germline assignment: CDR1 SGHTA and CDR2 FQGTGA. CDR3 size: 14 residues. Trimming cost V 5 bases and J 14 bases; bases outside gene matches: 14. CDR3: CASSPLGLAAPLFF. In nucleotides, the CDR3 is TGTGCCAGCAGCCCCCTAGGGCTAGCGGCTCCACTGTTTTTT.

V usage is TRBV20-1 and J usage is TRBJ2-5; TRBD2 agrees at 7 bases. The J call is in doubt because the DNA end fits TRBJ2-7 better. The CDR3 runs to 15 residues. The germline V gene has CDR1 DFQATT and CDR2 SNEGSKA (reference sequence). The CDR3 bases are TGCAGTGCTATTTTGGGAGGGGCGCTCTCCTACGAGCAGTACTTC. It yields the protein CSAILGGALSYEQYF.

This clonotype was found a few times. The CDR3 here is CSARDQGSSNYGYTF. The CDR3, as DNA: TGCAGTGCTAGAGATCAGGGCAGTTCTAACTATGGCTACACCTTC. The chain has TRBV20-1 and TRBJ1-2, with D tentatively TRBD1 (5 bases). Trimming cost V 0 bases and J 0 bases, with 11 bases left between them. The CDR3 is 15 residues long. CDR1 and CDR2 (germline): DFQATT, SNEGSKA (reference sequence).

In DNA form, the CDR3 reads TGTGCCAGCAGCAATGGGGGGGCCAGAGGAAACACCATATATTTT. Its protein product is CASSNGGARGNTIYF. The gene calls are TRBV12-3 or TRBV12-4 and TRBJ1-3; D possibly corresponds to TRBD1 (6 bases). CDR3 length: 15 residues. Trimming removed 6 bases from V and 4 bases from J, with 16 bases in between.

This clonotype was observed a few times. This chain links TRBV7-6 with TRBJ2-2; 10 bases are a match to TRBD1. Trimming at V came to 9 bases and at J to 5 bases, leaving 6 bases not matched to a gene. The CDR3 runs 14 residues. The V gene's germline CDR1 is SGHVS and CDR2 FNYEAQ. In nucleotides, the CDR3 is TGTGCCAGTAAGGGGGACAGGGGTACCGGGGAGCTGTTTTTT. Protein: CASKGDRGTGELFF.

The chain uses TRBV20-1 and TRBJ2-5; TRBD2 matches 12 bases. CDR1 and CDR2 from the germline V gene are DFQATT and SNEGSKA (reference sequence). CDR3 length: 17 amino acids. V lost 0 bases to trimming and J lost 1 base; unmatched junction nucleotides: 6. The CDR3 spells CSARDVTSGGTQETQYF. CDR3 DNA: TGCAGTGCTAGAGATGTAACTAGCGGGGGGACCCAAGAGACCCAGTACTTC.

This clonotype turned up a few times. The genes are TRBV23-1 and TRBJ1-1; possibly TRBD1 for D (6 bases). TRBV23-1 is reported as an ORF; its role is uncertain. The CDR3 has 14 residues. V lost 4 bases and J lost 1, with 10 bases in between. Here the CDR3 reads CASSRGHQNTEAFF. DNA for the CDR3: TGCGCCAGCAGTCGGGGACACCAGAACACTGAAGCTTTCTTT.

This chain connects TRBV28 to TRBJ2-7, with a weak D call TRBD1 (6 bases). Between the trimmed V and J ends, which lost 1 base and 5 bases, there was a span of 15 bases. Germline CDR1 is MDHEN and CDR2 is SYDVKM. The CDR3 is 15 amino acids. CDR3 bases: TGTGCCAGCAGTTTATACAGGGCCAGCCCTGACGAGCAGTACTTC. It codes for CASSLYRASPDEQYF.

This clonotype has only a few counts. The rearrangement joins TRBV6-6 to TRBJ1-5, with D possibly TRBD1 on 6 matching bases. V was pared by 8 bases and J by 5 bases, with 22 bases between. This CDR3 contains 16 residues. CDR1 MNHNY and CDR2 SVGAGI come from the germline V gene (reference sequence). The CDR3 sequence: CASSPRGGNVYQPQHF. CDR3 DNA: TGTGCCAGCTCCCCAAGGGGGGGAAACGTATATCAGCCCCAGCATTTT.

This chain joins TRBV27 and TRBJ2-7; a weak D match, TRBD1 (6 bases). The DNA end is a closer match to TRBJ2-5, so the J assignment may be wrong. There are 15 residues in the CDR3. Germline V CDR1 and CDR2: MNHEY, SMNVEV (reference sequence). CDR3 DNA sequence: TGTGCCAGCAGTCTCAGGGGCCCCCCCTGGGAGACCCAGTACTTC. This codes for CASSLRGPPWETQYF.

This chain links TRBV7-9 with TRBJ2-1, with D perhaps matching TRBD1 (5 bases). The J call may be in error: the DNA end matches TRBJ2-5 better. The germline gives CDR1 SEHNR, CDR2 FQNEAQ (reference sequence). The CDR3 has 15 residues. The CDR3 region has the DNA TGTGCCAGCAGCCCCCAGGGTAGCCAGCAAGAGACCCAGTACTTC. Translating gives CASSPQGSQQETQYF.

This sequence joins TRBV6-2 or TRBV6-3 and TRBJ2-1; D gene unclear. V lost 4 bases, J lost 5 bases, and 15 bases lay in between. Germline loops: CDR1 MNHEY, CDR2 SVGEGT. The CDR3 totals 15 residues. This CDR3 reads CASSFGPYVDNEQFF. CDR3 bases: TGTGCCAGCAGTTTCGGGCCGTACGTCGACAATGAGCAGTTCTTC.

This clonotype was observed a few times. This chain connects TRBV5-1 to TRBJ2-1; 13 bases match TRBD2. This CDR3 spans 18 amino acids. Germline-derived CDR1 and CDR2 are SGHRS and YFSETQ. Trimming took 4 bases from V and 4 from J; bases not matched to a gene: 11. DNA for the CDR3: TGCGCCAGCAGCCCGTCCGGACTAGCGGGGGCAGGGTACAATGAGCAGTTCTTC. It encodes CASSPSGLAGAGYNEQFF.

J is TRBJ1-1 and V is TRBV12-3 or TRBV12-4; D gene ambiguous. Trimming took off 1 base at V and 1 base at J, with 7 bases between the two ends. The CDR3 extends over 14 amino acids. The CDR3 DNA is TGTGCCAGCAGTTTAGAGGGCAAGAACACTGAAGCTTTCTTT. It specifies CASSLEGKNTEAFF.